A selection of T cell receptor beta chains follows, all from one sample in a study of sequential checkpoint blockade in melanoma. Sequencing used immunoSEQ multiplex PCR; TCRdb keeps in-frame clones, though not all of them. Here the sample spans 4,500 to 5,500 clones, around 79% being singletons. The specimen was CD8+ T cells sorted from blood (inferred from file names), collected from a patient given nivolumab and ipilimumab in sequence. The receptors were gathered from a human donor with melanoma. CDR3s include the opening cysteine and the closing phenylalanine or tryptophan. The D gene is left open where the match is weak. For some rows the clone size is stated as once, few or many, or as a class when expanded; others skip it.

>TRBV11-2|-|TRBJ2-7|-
CASLGVPSYEQYF
TGTGCCAGCCTCGGGGTACCCTCCTACGAGCAGTACTTC
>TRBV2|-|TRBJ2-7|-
CASSVRSYEQYF
TGTGCCAGCAGTGTGAGGTCCTACGAGCAGTACTTC
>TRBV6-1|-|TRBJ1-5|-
CASTDFNQPQHF
TGTGCCAGCACAGATTTCAATCAGCCCCAGCATTTT
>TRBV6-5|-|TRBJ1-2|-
CASSYSATANYGYTF
TGTGCCAGCAGTTACTCCGCGACAGCAAACTATGGCTACACCTTC
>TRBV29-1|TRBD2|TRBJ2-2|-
CSVEAASGRARGTGELFF
TGCAGCGTCGAGGCGGCTAGCGGGAGGGCCAGGGGCACCGGGGAGCTGTTTTTT
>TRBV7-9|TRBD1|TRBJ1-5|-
CASSYLPGQGINQPQHF
TGTGCCAGCAGCTACCTACCGGGACAGGGTATTAATCAGCCCCAGCATTTT
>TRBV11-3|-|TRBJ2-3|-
CASSLHRDTDTQYF
TGTGCCAGCAGCCTCCACCGGGACACAGATACGCAGTATTTT
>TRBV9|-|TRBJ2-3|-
CASSVWGRSVDTQYF
TGTGCCAGCAGCGTATGGGGGCGCAGTGTAGATACGCAGTATTTT
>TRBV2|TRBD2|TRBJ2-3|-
CASSSLPSGRSTDTQYF
TGTGCCAGCAGTTCCCTTCCTAGCGGGAGAAGCACAGATACGCAGTATTTT
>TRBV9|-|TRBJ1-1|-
CASSVGTGTEAFF
TGTGCCAGCAGCGTAGGTACCGGCACTGAAGCTTTCTTT
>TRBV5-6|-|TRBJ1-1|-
CASSSLWRDTEAFF
TGTGCCAGCAGCTCGCTTTGGCGGGACACTGAAGCTTTCTTT
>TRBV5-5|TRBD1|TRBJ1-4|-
CASSLVPGTERMTTNEKLFF
TGTGCCAGCAGCTTGGTCCCCGGGACAGAGCGTATGACAACTAATGAAAAACTGTTTTTT
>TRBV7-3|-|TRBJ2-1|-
CASSFFPRDEQFF
TGTGCCAGCAGCTTCTTTCCTAGAGATGAGCAGTTCTTC
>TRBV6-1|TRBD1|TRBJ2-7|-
CASSEVGTGFTYEQYF
TGTGCCAGCAGTGAAGTTGGGACAGGGTTTACCTACGAGCAGTACTTC
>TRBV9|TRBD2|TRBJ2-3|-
CASSAGGWAGDETDTQYF
TGTGCCAGCAGCGCGGGCGGATGGGCGGGAGACGAAACAGATACGCAGTATTTT
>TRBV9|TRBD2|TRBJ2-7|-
CASSVEVAGGYEQYF
TGTGCCAGCAGCGTAGAAGTAGCGGGAGGGTACGAGCAGTACTTC
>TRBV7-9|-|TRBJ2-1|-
CASSLGSSNEQFF
TGTGCCAGCAGCTTAGGGAGTTCGAATGAGCAGTTCTTC
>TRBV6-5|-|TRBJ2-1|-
CASRRGGPDEQFF
TGTGCCAGTAGAAGGGGGGGCCCGGATGAGCAGTTCTTC
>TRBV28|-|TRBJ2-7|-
CASRSTGGSTYEQYF
TGTGCCAGCAGATCCACCGGAGGTAGCACCTACGAGCAGTACTTC
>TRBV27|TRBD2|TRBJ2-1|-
CASGALAGTYSYNEQFF
TGTGCCAGCGGGGCCCTAGCGGGGACCTACTCCTACAATGAGCAGTTCTTC
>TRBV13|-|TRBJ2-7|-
CASSADTTHEQYF
TGTGCCAGCAGCGCTGACACCACCCACGAGCAGTACTTC
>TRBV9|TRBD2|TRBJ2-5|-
CASSLGGGLQETQYF
TGTGCCAGCAGCCTCGGCGGGGGGCTCCAAGAGACCCAGTACTTC
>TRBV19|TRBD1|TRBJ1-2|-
CASIPGGTGGDTYGYTF
TGTGCCAGTATCCCTGGGGGGACAGGAGGCGATACCTATGGCTACACCTTC
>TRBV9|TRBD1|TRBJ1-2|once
CASSSWDRNYGYTF
TGTGCCAGCAGCTCATGGGACAGGAACTATGGCTACACCTTC
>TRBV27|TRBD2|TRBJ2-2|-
CASSLISSGRAPGELFF
TGTGCCAGCAGTTTAATATCTAGCGGGAGGGCCCCCGGGGAGCTGTTTTTT
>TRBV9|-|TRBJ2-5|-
CASSPWRGGPGETQYF
TGTGCCAGCAGCCCCTGGAGGGGGGGTCCCGGTGAGACCCAGTACTTC
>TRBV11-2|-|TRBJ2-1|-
CASSFPSSYNEQFF
TGTGCCAGCAGCTTCCCCAGCTCCTACAATGAGCAGTTCTTC
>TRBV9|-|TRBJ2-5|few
CASSPFWTNQETQYF
TGTGCCAGCAGCCCCTTCTGGACTAACCAAGAGACCCAGTACTTC
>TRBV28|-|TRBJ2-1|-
CASTTDSASSYNEQFF
TGTGCCAGCACCACCGACTCGGCGAGCTCCTACAATGAGCAGTTCTTC
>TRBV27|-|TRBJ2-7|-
CASSAGSLYEQYF
TGTGCCAGCAGTGCCGGGAGCCTCTACGAGCAGTACTTC
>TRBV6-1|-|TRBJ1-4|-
CASSKGWEKLFF
TGTGCCAGCAGCAAGGGGTGGGAAAAACTGTTTTTT
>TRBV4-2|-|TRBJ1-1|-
CASVDSMNTEAFF
TGTGCCAGCGTGGACAGTATGAACACTGAAGCTTTCTTT
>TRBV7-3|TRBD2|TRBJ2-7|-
CASSSYAGAAFEQYF
TGTGCCAGCAGCTCCTATGCGGGAGCAGCCTTCGAGCAGTACTTC
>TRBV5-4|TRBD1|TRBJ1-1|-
CASSPAGTGVPEAFF
TGTGCCAGCAGCCCCGCCGGGACAGGGGTCCCTGAAGCTTTCTTT
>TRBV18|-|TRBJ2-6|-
CAGTHQGGTGANVLTF
TGTGCCGGCACTCACCAGGGCGGGACTGGGGCCAACGTCCTGACTTTC
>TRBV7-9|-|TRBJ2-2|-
CASSHRVGGELFF
TGTGCCAGCAGTCACAGGGTAGGCGGGGAGCTGTTTTTT
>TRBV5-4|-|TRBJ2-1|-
CASSLDGQNLLSYNEQFF
TGTGCCAGCAGCTTGGACGGACAGAATTTGTTGTCCTACAATGAGCAGTTCTTC
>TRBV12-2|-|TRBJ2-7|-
CASRPPRGFHEQYF
TGTGCAAGTCGCCCCCCCAGGGGATTCCACGAGCAGTACTTC
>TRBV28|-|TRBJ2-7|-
CASSPTREQYF
TGTGCCAGCAGTCCTACCCGCGAGCAGTACTTC
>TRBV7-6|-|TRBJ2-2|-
CASSLEGTGELFF
TGTGCCAGCAGCTTAGAGGGGACCGGGGAGCTGTTTTTT
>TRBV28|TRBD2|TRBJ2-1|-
CASSLGGDNEQFF
TGTGCCAGCAGTTTAGGGGGGGACAATGAGCAGTTCTTC
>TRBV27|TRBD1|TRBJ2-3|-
CASSSTGGPTDTQYF
TGTGCCAGCAGTTCGACAGGGGGCCCTACAGATACGCAGTATTTT
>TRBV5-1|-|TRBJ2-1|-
CASAGNGKQFF
TGCGCCAGCGCGGGGAACGGGAAGCAGTTCTTC
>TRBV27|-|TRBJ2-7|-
CASSYSRGSYEQYF
TGTGCCAGCAGTTATTCCAGGGGCTCCTACGAGCAGTACTTC
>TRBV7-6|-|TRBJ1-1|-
CASSLRQGSPNTEAFF
TGTGCCAGCAGCTTACGGCAGGGATCTCCTAACACTGAAGCTTTCTTT
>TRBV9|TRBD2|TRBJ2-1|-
CASSAGTSGGDEQFF
TGTGCCAGCAGCGCCGGGACTAGCGGGGGTGATGAGCAGTTCTTC
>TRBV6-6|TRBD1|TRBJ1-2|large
CASSYVAGGGGYTF
TGTGCCAGCAGTTATGTCGCAGGGGGCGGTGGCTACACCTTC
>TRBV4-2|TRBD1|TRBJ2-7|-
CASTGQGIYEQYF
TGTGCCTCAACGGGACAGGGGATTTACGAGCAGTACTTC
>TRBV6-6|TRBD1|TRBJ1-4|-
CASSRQGGIEKLFF
TGTGCCAGCAGTCGACAGGGAGGAATCGAAAAACTGTTTTTT
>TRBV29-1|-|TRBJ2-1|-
CSVQTAPEQFF
TGCAGCGTACAGACAGCCCCTGAGCAGTTCTTC
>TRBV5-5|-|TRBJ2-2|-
CASSFSSGELFF
TGTGCCAGCAGCTTTAGTTCCGGGGAGCTGTTTTTT
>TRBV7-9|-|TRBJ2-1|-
CASSRGGEQFF
TGTGCCAGCAGCAGGGGAGGTGAGCAGTTCTTC
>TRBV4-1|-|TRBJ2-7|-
CASSQDQAEGYEQYF
TGCGCCAGCAGCCAAGATCAAGCGGAGGGCTACGAGCAGTACTTC
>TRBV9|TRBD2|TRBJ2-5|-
CASSPWTSGSETQYF
TGTGCCAGCAGCCCCTGGACTAGCGGGAGTGAGACCCAGTACTTC
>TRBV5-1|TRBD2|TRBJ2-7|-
CASSSSPGLALGDEQYF
TGCGCCAGCAGCTCTTCCCCGGGACTAGCTTTGGGGGACGAGCAGTACTTC